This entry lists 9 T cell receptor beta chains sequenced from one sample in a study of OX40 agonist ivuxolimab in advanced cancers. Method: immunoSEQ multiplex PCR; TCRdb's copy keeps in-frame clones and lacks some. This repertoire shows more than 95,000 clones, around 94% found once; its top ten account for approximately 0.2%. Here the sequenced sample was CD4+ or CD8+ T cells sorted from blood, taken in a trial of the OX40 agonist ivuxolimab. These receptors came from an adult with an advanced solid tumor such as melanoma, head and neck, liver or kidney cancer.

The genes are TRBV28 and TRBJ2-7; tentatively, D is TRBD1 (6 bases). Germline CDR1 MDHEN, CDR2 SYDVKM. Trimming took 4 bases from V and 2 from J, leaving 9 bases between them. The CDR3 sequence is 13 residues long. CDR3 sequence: CASSSRDTYEQYF. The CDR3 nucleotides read TGTGCCAGCAGTTCCCGGGACACCTACGAGCAGTACTTC.

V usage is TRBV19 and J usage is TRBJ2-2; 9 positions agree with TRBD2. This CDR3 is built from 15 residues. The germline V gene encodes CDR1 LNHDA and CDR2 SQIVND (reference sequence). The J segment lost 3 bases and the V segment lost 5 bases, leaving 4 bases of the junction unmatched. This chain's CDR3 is CASSRTSEDTGELFF. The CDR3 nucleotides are TGTGCCAGTAGTCGGACTAGCGAGGACACCGGGGAGCTGTTTTTT.

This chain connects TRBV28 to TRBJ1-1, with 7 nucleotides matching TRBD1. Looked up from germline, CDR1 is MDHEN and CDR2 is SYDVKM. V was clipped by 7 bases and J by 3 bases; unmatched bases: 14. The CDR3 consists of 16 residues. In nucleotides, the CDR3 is TGTGCCAGCACCCTCCAATCTTCGACAGGGTACACTGAAGCTTTCTTT. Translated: CASTLQSSTGYTEAFF.

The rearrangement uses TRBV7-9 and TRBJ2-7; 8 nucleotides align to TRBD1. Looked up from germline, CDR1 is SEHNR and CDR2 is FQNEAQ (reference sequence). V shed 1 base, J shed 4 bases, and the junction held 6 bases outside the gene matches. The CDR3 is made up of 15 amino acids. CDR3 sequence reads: CASSLGQGARYEQYF. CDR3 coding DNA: TGTGCCAGCAGCTTAGGTCAGGGGGCTAGGTACGAGCAGTACTTC. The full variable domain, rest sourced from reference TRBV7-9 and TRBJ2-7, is DTGVSQNPRHKITKRGQNVTFRCDPISEHNRLYWYRQTLGQGPEFLTYFQNEAQLEKSRLLSDRFSAERPKGSFSTLEIQRTEQGDSAMYLCASSLGQGARYEQYFGPGTRLTVT.

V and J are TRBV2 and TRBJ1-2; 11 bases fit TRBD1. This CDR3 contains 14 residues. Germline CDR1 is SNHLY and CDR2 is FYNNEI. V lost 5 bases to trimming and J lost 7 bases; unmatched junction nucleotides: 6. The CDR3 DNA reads TGTGCCAGCAGTTCGGACAGGGGGCAAGGTGGCTACACCTTC. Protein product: CASSSDRGQGGYTF.

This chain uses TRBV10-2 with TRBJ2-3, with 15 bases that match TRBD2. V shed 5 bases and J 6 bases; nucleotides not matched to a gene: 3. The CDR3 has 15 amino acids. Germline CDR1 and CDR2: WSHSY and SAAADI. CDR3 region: CASSRTSGGADTQYF. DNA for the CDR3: TGCGCCAGCAGTAGGACTAGCGGGGGGGCGGATACGCAGTATTTT.

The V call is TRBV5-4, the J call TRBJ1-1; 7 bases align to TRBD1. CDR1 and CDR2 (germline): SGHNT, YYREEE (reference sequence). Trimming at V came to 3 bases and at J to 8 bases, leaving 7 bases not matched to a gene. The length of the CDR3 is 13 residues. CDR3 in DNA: TGTGCCAGCAGCTCCCGGGCCAGGGGGGAAGCTTTCTTT. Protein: CASSSRARGEAFF.

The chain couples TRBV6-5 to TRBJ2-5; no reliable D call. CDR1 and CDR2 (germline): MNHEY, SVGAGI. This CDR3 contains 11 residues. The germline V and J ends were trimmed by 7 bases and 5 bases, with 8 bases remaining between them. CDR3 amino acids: CASIDRETQYF. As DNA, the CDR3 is TGTGCCAGCATTGACCGGGAGACCCAGTACTTC.

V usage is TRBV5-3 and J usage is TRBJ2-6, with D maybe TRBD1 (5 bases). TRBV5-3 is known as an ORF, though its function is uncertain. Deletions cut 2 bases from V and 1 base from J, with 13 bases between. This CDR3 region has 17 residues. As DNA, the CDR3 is TGTGCCAGAAGCTTCAGGGTGGAAGTGTCTGGGGCCAACGTCCTGACTTTC. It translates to CARSFRVEVSGANVLTF.